This TCR beta chain was recovered during a study of T cells in Graves' hyperthyroidism and ophthalmopathy. This clonotype was observed a few times. TCR beta CDR3 sequences were amplified from RNA transcripts. Researchers ran a first-round RT-PCR on the TCR CDR3 using the HTBI primer set. Using its own MiXCR run on the multiplex PCR reads, TCRdb lists one record per CDR3 protein. This sample has about half a million distinct CDR3 sequences, with roughly 16% found just once. The CDR3 is made up of 13 amino acids. Between the trimmed V and J ends, which lost 5 bases and 5 bases, there was a span of 13 bases. The germline gives CDR1 SEHNR, CDR2 FQNEAQ (reference sequence).

This sequence joins TRBV7-9 and TRBJ2-7, with D perhaps TRBD2 (6 bases). The sample taken for sequencing was blood. This clonotype was obtained from a young woman with Graves' ophthalmopathy. CDR3 in amino acids: CASSETSQDEQYF. CDR3 nucleotide sequence: TGTGCCAGCAGCGAGACTAGTCAGGACGAGCAGTACTTC.